This entry describes one T cell receptor (beta chain). Its specific antigen is unknown. Within one base of it there is no much larger clone, and no base qualities were kept. The data belong to a study of cytomegalovirus exposure and HLA in healthy donors (dated by TCRdb to between 2016 and 2019). With respect to the entire study: A later analysis indicated that the 95 to 150 validation repertoires were generated on the platform also employed for the approximately 700 repertoires of the first cohort. Besides the first cohort of approximately 670 subjects, a separate validation cohort made up of 90 to 150 different subjects was used. To predict cytomegalovirus infection status, the study combined high-throughput TCR immunosequencing, statistical association of individual TCRs with disease status, and machine learning. The aim of the study was to test whether cataloging public T cell receptors could identify signatures of past pathogen exposure.

Donors formed part of the validation cohort, which comprised over a hundred subjects and was distinct from the first cohort of roughly 600 subjects. Libraries were made using the immunoSEQ multiplex PCR assay. The study's own analysis went as follows. A statistical classification framework was developed to diagnose cytomegalovirus status using the catalog of TCR beta chain sequences. As stored in TCRdb, this immuneACCESS dataset retains in-frame rearrangements with V and J assigned. A fraction of the clones does not appear; measured against another copy, unresolved V genes explain less than half of the discrepancy, and the remainder lacks a known reason. Clonal size and the V and J genes are those of that table, whereas D and trimming came from the DNA. This sample gives some 120,000 clones in total; around 90% of them show up just once. 1.5% to 2.5% of the sample rests with the top ten. Study-wide conclusions, independent of this receptor: According to the authors, the approach could potentially be generalized to other disease states and immunological phenotypes. A later analysis had no HLA typing for the validation cohort, so co-occurrence there was scored across all 120 or so repertoires. Most TCR sequences were observed very rarely across donors, whereas some public TCRs were present in many individuals. The study listed 164 TCR beta chains as associated with cytomegalovirus. Three of the identified cytomegalovirus-associated TCR beta chains were confirmed in vitro to be specific for cytomegalovirus antigens. The classifier was reported to diagnose cytomegalovirus status with high specificity and sensitivity in both the original and validation cohorts. Of the cluster scores, about 94% were above 0 in a later analysis, which found that TCRs clustered in the first cohort also tended to co-occur in the 120 validation repertoires.

The CDR3 runs 18 amino acids, cysteine and phenylalanine included. Only the CDR3 DNA stays, 54 bases, in frame from base 1. Trimmed from V: 5 bases; trimmed from J: 0 bases; junction bases lacking a gene match: 10. Reading the germline V gene gives CDR1 SGHVS and CDR2 FNYEAQ. Sequenced: PBMCs. The chain employs TRBV7-6 and TRBJ2-6; 7 nucleotides in the junction match TRBD1. This clonotype was sampled from a young woman in good health and CMV-seronegative. At the DNA level, the sequence is TGTGCCAGCAGCGAACTGACAGGGATGAGCTCTGGGGCCAACGTCCTGACTTTC. This codes for CASSELTGMSSGANVLTF.